This T cell receptor beta chain was documented in a study of blood T cells in healthy people across ages (dated by TCRdb to between 2014 and 2017). Describing the broader study: In model experiments, template switching captured about one uniquely barcoded TCR beta cDNA molecule for every two T cells. The study measured age-related changes in TCR beta repertoire diversity using deep sequencing normalized with unique cDNA molecular identifiers. Donors were grouped into four age groups: young (average 16 years), middle-aged (around 39), aged (around 60) and long-lived (about 90). To avoid experimental bias, donors of different ages were randomly spread across the sequencing lanes. The study analyzed two additional independent replicas of 1 million unique cDNA reads from the same blood draw for two donors, one aged 18 to 29 and one aged 80 or older.

A word on this clonotype: It has no known antigen specificity. The input lacks base qualities; no much larger clone sits a single base away.

Donors were about 36 systemically healthy Caucasian individuals from Russia aged roughly 6 to 90 years. Ten milliliters of peripheral blood were drawn from each donor into EDTA-treated Vacutainer tubes. Ficoll-Paque density-gradient centrifugation was used to isolate PBMCs, with at least 6.5 million per sample. Total RNA was extracted from PBMCs with Trizol reagent, with at least 5 micrograms obtained per sample. For every donor, an aliquot of PBMCs went through flow cytometry to measure the percentages of naive CD45RAhigh/CD27high T cells. Study-wide findings and limitations: Because the CMV infection status of the donors was unknown, age-related changes in expanded clonotypes may potentially have been confounded. Total diversity estimates from one million sequenced T cells were considered lower bounds and underestimates. Since profiling was done on bulk unsorted PBMCs, naive and antigen-experienced compartments could not be conclusively compared. Compared with the aged group, the long-lived group had more naive CD4+ T cells, fewer expanded clones and increased TCR diversity, suggesting age selection. There was a strong correlation between observed TCR beta diversity and the percentage of naive T cells measured by flow cytometry. As age increased, observed TCR beta diversity per million T cells dropped in a roughly linear way, and a significant reduction was already evident by age approximately 40.

The method behind the library was 5' RACE. Sequencing took place on an Illumina HiSeq 2500. A second PCR of about 7 to 12 cycles was performed with a sample-barcoded 5' primer and a J-beta primer mix. Each TCR beta cDNA molecule received a unique molecular identifier from a template-switch 5' adaptor carrying 12 random nucleotides. Each sample yielded at least 2.5 million CDR3-containing paired-end reads. First-strand cDNA synthesis was performed from all RNA using the Mint cDNA synthesis kit, with priming by a TRBC-specific oligonucleotide. All cDNA was treated with uracil-DNA glycosylase and then went through a first 18-cycle PCR with the universal primers M1SS and BC2_uni_R. Per the original workflow: Each sample was normalized by randomly selecting 1 million high-quality reads, each carrying a distinct molecular identifier. Instead of being binned into consensus sequences, reads with shared molecular identifiers were discarded. MiTCR, set to a Q25 quality threshold and the strictest error-elimination algorithm, was used for CDR3 identification, clonotype clustering and error correction. Lower-bound total TCR beta diversity was estimated with a nonparametric unseen species model using Euler transformation. TCRdb itself trimmed the public reads at Q25 with fastp, ran MiXCR and retained productive beta chains. Each entry merges the rows of one CDR3 protein and shows their most common DNA and genes. TCRdb, not the authors, supplied the V and J calls. Across this sample there are over a million distinct CDR3 sequences, with roughly 60% seen only once. About 6.7% of the sample comes from the top ten.

Reading the germline V gene (reference sequence) gives CDR1 MNHEY and CDR2 SMNVEV. Taken from cysteine to phenylalanine, the CDR3 has 15 residues. Of all the DNA, just the CDR3 is kept, 45 bases in frame from base 1. A distance of 16 bases separates the germline ends of V and J, which lose 4 bases and 4 bases respectively. The sequenced material came from blood. Here the chain combines TRBV27 and TRBJ1-2; the best D guess is TRBD1, with 6 bases matching. This TCR derives from a man between 18 and 29 years old in good health. The DNA reads as follows: TGTGCCAGCAGTTCTACCTCACAGGGAACCTATGGCTACACCTTC. Its product reads: CASSSTSQGTYGYTF.